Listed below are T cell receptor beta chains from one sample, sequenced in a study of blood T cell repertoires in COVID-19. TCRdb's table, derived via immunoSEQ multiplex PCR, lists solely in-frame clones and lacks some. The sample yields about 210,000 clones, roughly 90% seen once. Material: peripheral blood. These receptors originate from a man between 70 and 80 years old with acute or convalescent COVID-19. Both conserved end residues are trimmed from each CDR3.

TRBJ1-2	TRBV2	ASSQTAGYT
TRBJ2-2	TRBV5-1	ASSGGQGWTGELF
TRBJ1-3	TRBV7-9	ASSLDSVGNTIY
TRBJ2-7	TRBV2	ASRQDSTSYEQY
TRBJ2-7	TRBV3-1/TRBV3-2	ASSLWTGTQY
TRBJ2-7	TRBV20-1	SARSPYEQY
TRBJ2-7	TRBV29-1	SVETGGSYEQY
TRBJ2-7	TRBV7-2	ASSLEGGGPSYEQY
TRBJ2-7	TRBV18	ASSPPMSMDEQY
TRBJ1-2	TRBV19	ASRGQDYGYT
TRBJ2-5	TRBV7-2	ASSPRQDRQGTQY
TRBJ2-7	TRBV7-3	ASSLSGTSSYEQY
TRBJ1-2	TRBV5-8	ASSLGGRGHGYT
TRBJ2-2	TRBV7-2	ASSEDRINTGELF
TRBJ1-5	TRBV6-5	ASSYSRTPNQPQH
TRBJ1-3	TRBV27	ASSGTASGNTIY
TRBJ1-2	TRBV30	AWTLSKNYGYT
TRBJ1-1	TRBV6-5	ASSFGQASGTEAF
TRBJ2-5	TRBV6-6	ASSYSIKAGETQY
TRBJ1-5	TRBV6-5	ASQAGGRNQPQH
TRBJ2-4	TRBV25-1	ASSDLLDMAPKNIQY
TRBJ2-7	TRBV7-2	ASSETGTGSYEQY
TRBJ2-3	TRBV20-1	SAQITDTQY
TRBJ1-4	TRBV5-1	ASSLGDRIGEKLF
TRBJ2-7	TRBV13	ASSLGRTDAYEQY
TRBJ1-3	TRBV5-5	ASSLDRLFSGNTIY
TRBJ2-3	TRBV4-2	ASSPRTGSGDTQY
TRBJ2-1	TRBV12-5	ASGRTSGRMGNEQF
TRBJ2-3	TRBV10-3	AIKQTASTDTQY
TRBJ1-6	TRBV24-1	ATAQGVGSPLH
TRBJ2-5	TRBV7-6	ASSLGSSGHQETQY
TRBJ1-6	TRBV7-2	ASSLLSPGNSPLH
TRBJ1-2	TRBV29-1	SVAGNGGYT
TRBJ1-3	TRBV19	ASSPSPGTGSGNTIY
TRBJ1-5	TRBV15	ATSRDSGSNQPQH
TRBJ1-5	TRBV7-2	ASSPTSTGKNQPQH
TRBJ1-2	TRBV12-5	ASGLTQGRVPIGGYT
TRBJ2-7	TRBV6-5	ASSRRDLGSYEQY
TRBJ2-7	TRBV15	ATSREAGTNGRYEQY
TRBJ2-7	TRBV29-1	SVSGRATHEQY
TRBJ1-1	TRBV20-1	SPLLNTEAF
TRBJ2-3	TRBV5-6	ASSLLAGADTQY
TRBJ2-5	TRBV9	ASSFGQGWGETQY
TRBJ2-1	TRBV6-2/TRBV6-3	ASSKTGVRNEQF
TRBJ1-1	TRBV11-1	ASSSRSEAF
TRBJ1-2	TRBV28	ASSPGQDYGYT
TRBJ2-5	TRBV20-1	SARDRETQY
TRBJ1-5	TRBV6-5	ASIRRGGNQPQH
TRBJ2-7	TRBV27	ASSPGTWPIYEQY
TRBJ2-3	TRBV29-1	SVAQGADTQY
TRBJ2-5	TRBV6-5	ATRGGLGYQETQY
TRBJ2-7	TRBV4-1	ASAKAGTWVYEQY
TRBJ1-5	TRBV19	ASSINSANQPQH
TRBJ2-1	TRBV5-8	ASSLERGGTHEQF